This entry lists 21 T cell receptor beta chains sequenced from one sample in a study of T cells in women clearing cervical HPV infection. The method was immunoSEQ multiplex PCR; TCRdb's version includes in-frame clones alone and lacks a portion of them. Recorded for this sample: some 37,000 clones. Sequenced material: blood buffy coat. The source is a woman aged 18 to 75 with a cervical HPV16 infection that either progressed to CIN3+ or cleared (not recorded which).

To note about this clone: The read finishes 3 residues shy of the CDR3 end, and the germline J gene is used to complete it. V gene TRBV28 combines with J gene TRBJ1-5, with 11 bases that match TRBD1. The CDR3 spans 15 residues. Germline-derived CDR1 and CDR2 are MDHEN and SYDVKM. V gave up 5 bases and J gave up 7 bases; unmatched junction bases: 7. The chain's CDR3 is CASSHRTGGGQPQHF. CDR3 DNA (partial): TGTGCCAGCAGTCACAGGACAGGGGGCGGACAGCCC.

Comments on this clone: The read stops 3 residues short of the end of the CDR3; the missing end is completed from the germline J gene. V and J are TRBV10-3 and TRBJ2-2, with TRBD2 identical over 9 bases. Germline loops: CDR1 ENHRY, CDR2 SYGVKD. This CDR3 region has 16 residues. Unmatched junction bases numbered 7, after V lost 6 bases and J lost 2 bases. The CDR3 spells CAIRDSGGLNTGELFF. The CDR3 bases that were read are TGTGCCATCAGAGATAGCGGGGGCCTTAACACCGGGGAG.

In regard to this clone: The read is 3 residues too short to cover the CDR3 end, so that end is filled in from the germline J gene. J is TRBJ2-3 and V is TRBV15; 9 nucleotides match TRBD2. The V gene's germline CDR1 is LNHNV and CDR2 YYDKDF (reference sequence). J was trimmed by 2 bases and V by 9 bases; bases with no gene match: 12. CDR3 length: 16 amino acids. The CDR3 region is CATSYRAGGLTDTQYF. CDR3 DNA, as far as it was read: TGTGCCACTAGCTATAGAGCGGGGGGCCTCACAGATACG.

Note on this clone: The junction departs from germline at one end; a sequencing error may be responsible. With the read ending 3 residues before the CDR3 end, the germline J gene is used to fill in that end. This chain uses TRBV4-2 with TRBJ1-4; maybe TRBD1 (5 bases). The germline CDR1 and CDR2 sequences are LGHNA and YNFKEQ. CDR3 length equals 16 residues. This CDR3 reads CASSQAISGTNEKLFF. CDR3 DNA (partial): TGCGCCAGCAGCCAAGCCATTTCAGGGACTAATGAAAAA.

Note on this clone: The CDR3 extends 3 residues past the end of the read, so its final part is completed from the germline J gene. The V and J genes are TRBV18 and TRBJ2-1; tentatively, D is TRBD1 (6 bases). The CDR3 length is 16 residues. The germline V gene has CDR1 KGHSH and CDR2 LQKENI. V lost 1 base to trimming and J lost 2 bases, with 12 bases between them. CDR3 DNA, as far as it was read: TGTGCCAGCTCACCACTAGGACAGTTAACCTACAATGAG. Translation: CASSPLGQLTYNE. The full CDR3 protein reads CASSPLGQLTYNEQFF.

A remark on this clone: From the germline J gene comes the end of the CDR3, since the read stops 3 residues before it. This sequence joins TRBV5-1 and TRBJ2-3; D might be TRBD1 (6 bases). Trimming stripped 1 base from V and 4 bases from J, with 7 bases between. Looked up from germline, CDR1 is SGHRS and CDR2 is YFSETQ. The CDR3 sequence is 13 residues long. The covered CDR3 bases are TGCGCCAGCAGCTTGTCAGGGGCAGATACG. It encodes CASSLSGADT. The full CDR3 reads CASSLSGADTQYF.

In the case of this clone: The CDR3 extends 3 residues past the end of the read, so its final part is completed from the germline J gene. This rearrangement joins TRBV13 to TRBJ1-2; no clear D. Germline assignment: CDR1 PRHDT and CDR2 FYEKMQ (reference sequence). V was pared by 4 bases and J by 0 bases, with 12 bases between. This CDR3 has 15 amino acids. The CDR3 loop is CASSSLGGTNYGYTF. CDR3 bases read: TGTGCCAGCAGCTCACTAGGCGGAACTAACTATGGC.

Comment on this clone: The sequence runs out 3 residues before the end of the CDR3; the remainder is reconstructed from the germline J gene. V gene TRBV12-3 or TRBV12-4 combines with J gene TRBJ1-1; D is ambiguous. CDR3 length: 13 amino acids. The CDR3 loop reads CASSLDQVSEAFF. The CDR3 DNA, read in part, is TGTGCCAGCAGTTTAGATCAGGTTTCCGAA.

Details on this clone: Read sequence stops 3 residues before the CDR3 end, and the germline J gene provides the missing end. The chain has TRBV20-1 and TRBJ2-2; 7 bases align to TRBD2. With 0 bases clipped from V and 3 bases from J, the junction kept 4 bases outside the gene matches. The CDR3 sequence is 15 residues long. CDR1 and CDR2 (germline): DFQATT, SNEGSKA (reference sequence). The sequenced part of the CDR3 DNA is TGCAGTGCTAGAGATCGGCGGGGGTACACCGGGGAG. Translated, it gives CSARDRRGYTGE. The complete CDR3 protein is CSARDRRGYTGELFF.

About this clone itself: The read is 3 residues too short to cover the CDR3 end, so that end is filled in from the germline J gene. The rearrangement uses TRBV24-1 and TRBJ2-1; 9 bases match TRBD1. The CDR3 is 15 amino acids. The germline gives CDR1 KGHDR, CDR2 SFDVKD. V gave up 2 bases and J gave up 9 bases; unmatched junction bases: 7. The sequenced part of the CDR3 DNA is TGTGCCACCAGTGATTCCGGGACAGGGATGGTTGAG. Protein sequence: CATSDSGTGMVE. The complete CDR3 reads CATSDSGTGMVEQFF.

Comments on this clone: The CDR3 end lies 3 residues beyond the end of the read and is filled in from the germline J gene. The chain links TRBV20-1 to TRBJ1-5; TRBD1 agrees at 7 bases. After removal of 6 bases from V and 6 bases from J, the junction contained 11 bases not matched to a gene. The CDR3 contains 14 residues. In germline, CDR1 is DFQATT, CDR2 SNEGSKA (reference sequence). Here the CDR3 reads CSAARGNDGQPQHF. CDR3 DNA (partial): TGCAGTGCCGCCAGGGGGAACGATGGTCAGCCC.

CDR3 DNA, as far as it was read: TGTGCCACCAGCAGAACAGGGTTGAACTTATACGAG. Its translation is CATSRTGLNLYE. The full CDR3 protein reads CATSRTGLNLYEQYF. The rearrangement links TRBV15 to TRBJ2-7; a possible D gene is TRBD1 (6 bases). The read is 3 residues too short to cover the CDR3 end, so that end is filled in from the germline J gene. V was pared by 2 bases and J by 4 bases, with 15 bases between. The CDR3 sequence is 15 residues long. Germline loops: CDR1 LNHNV, CDR2 YYDKDF (reference sequence).

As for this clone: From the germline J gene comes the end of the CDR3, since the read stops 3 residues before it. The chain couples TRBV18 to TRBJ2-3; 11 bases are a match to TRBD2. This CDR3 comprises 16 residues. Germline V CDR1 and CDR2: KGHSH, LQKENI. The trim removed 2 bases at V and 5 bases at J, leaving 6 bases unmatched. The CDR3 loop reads CASSPVAGGPRDTQYF. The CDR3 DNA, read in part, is TGTGCCAGCTCACCAGTAGCGGGGGGGCCAAGAGATACG.

CDR3 DNA, as far as it was read: TGTGCCAGCCTCGGGGAAGACACTGAA. Its protein product is CASLGEDTE. In full, the CDR3 is CASLGEDTEAFF. The chain employs TRBV6-2 or TRBV6-3 and TRBJ1-1; D unresolved. Read sequence stops 3 residues before the CDR3 end, and the germline J gene provides the missing end. This CDR3 region has 12 residues. The V end was cut by 8 bases, the J end by 3 bases, with 10 bases between. Germline loops: CDR1 MNHEY, CDR2 SVGEGT.

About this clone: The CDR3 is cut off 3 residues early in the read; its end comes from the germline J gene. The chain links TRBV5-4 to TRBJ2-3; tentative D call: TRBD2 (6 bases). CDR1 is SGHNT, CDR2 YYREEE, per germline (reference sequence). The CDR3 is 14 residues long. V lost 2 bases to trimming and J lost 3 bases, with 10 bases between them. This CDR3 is CASSFPGGTDTQYF. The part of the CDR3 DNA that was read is TGTGCCAGCAGCTTCCCCGGGGGTACAGATACG. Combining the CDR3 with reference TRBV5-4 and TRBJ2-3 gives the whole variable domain ETGVTQSPTHLIKTRGQQVTLRCSSQSGHNTVSWYQQALGQGPQFIFQYYREEENGRGNFPPRFSGLQFPNYSSELNVNALELDDSALYLCASSFPGGTDTQYFGPGTRLTVL.

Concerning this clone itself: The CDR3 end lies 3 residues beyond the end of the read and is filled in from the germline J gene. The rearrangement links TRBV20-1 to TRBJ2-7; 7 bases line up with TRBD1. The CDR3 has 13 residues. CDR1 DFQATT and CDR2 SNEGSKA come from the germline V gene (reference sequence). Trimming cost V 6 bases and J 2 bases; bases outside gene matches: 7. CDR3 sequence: CSARGQGAYEQYF. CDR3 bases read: TGCAGTGCAAGGGGGCAGGGGGCCTACGAG.

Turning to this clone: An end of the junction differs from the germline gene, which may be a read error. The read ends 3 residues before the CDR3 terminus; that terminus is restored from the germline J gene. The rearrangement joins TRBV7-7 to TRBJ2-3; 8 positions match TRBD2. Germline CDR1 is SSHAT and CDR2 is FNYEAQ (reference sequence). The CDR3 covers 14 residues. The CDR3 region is CASSSGLAPETQYF. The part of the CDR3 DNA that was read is TGTGCTAGCAGCTCCGGACTAGCCCCAGAGACG.

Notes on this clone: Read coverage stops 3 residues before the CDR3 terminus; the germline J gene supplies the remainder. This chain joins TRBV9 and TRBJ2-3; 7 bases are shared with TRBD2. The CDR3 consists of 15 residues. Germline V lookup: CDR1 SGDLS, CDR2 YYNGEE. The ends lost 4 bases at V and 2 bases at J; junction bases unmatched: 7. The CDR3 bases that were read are TGTGCCAGCAGCCCCCTTGGGGGGGTCACAGATACG. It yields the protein CASSPLGGVTDT. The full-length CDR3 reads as CASSPLGGVTDTQYF.

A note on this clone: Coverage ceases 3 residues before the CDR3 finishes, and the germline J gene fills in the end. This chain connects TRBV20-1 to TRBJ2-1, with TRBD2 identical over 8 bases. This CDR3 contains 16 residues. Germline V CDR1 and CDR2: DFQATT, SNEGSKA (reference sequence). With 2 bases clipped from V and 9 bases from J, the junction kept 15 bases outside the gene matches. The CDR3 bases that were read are TGCAGTGCTAGACCGACCGGGGGGGTGTACCTTATTGAG. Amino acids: CSARPTGGVYLIE. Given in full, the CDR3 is CSARPTGGVYLIEQFF.

The CDR3: CASSPIPPGLAGAQAKNIQYF. The sequenced CDR3 bases are TGTGCCAGCTCACCTATCCCACCGGGACTAGCGGGGGCCCAGGCCAAAAACATT. V usage is TRBV18 and J usage is TRBJ2-4, with TRBD2 matching 14 bases. Coverage ceases 3 residues before the CDR3 finishes, and the germline J gene fills in the end. The CDR3 consists of 21 residues. V lost 3 bases, J lost 1 base, and 14 bases stayed unmatched. Germline values: CDR1 KGHSH, CDR2 LQKENI.

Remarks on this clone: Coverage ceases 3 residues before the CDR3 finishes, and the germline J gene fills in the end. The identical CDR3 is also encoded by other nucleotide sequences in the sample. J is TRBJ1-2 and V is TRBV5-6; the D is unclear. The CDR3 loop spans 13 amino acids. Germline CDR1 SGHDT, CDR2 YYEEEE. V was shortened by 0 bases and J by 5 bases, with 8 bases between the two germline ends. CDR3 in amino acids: CASSLGTEYGYTF. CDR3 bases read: TGTGCCAGCAGCTTGGGTACAGAATATGGC.